This is a list of T cell receptor beta chains from one sample in a study of STAT5B mutations in CD4+ large granular lymphocyte leukemia. Sequencing was performed with immunoSEQ multiplex PCR; in TCRdb, only in-frame clones are kept and a portion is missing. The table has 15,000 to 20,000 clones, roughly 84% seen once. What was sequenced was CD4+ T cells from blood buffy coats. The receptors come from a human donor in good health. Each CDR3 is given with its conserved first and last residue. A D gene is named only where the DNA matches it firmly. Clone sizes are given selectively: once, few, many, or a class where the clone is expanded.

j_gene | d_gene | abundance | v_gene | CDR3nt | CDR3aa
TRBJ2-5 | TRBD2 | NA | TRBV10-3 | TGTGCCATCAGTGTGTCTAGCGGACAAGAGACCCAGTACTTC | CAISVSSGQETQYF
TRBJ1-5 | TRBD1 | NA | TRBV7-2 | TGTGCCAGCAGCCCCCGGACAGGGCGGGGACAGCCCCAGCATTTT | CASSPRTGRGQPQHF
TRBJ2-2 | NA | NA | TRBV6-6 | TGTGCCAGCAGCTTCAACACCGGGGAGCTGTTTTTT | CASSFNTGELFF
TRBJ1-5 | NA | once | TRBV6-6 | TGTGCCACCCTCCTTGCCGGCTTTGGTAACAATCAGCCCCAGCATTTT | CATLLAGFGNNQPQHF
TRBJ2-2 | NA | NA | TRBV9 | TGTGCCAGCAGCGTAGTTGGTGGCAGTTTGGTGACCGGGGAGCTGTTTTTT | CASSVVGGSLVTGELFF
TRBJ1-1 | NA | few | TRBV27 | TGTGCCAGCAAGGGCGGACCCGTTGAAGCTTTCTTT | CASKGGPVEAFF
TRBJ2-1 | TRBD2 | NA | TRBV18 | TGTGCCAGCTCGGGTTGGACTAGCTCCTACAATGAGCAGTTCTTC | CASSGWTSSYNEQFF
TRBJ1-2 | NA | NA | TRBV18 | TGTGCCAGCTCACCGGGACTCGGGGACGCTAACTATGGCTACACCTTC | CASSPGLGDANYGYTF
TRBJ1-1 | NA | NA | TRBV5-1 | TGCGCCAGCAGCTCCGACGTGAAGAGGACTGAAGCTTTCTTT | CASSSDVKRTEAFF
TRBJ2-7 | NA | once | TRBV7-2 | TGTGCCAGCAGCTCAACCTACGAGCAGTACTTC | CASSSTYEQYF
TRBJ2-1 | NA | NA | TRBV6-5 | TGTGCCAGCAGTTCTCCTGGACTGGTGGGCGATGAGCAGTTCTTC | CASSSPGLVGDEQFF
TRBJ2-7 | TRBD1 | few | TRBV9 | TGTGCCAGCAGCGGAGGGACAGGGCCCTCCTACGAGCAGTACTTC | CASSGGTGPSYEQYF
TRBJ1-2 | NA | NA | TRBV25-1 | TGTGCCAGCAGTAACACTTGGGGCAGGGGTGGAAGCTACACCTTC | CASSNTWGRGGSYTF
TRBJ1-5 | NA | NA | TRBV25-1 | TGTGCCAGCAGTGAAAGGGTGGATCAGCCCCAGCATTTT | CASSERVDQPQHF
TRBJ1-2 | TRBD1 | NA | TRBV4-1 | TGCGCCAGCAGCCAAGAACGGGACAGGCGAGCCTACACCTTC | CASSQERDRRAYTF
TRBJ1-1 | TRBD1 | NA | TRBV19 | TGTGCCAGTAGTGAACAGGGGGCAGGAAACACTGAAGCTTTCTTT | CASSEQGAGNTEAFF
TRBJ2-1 | NA | NA | TRBV6-6 | TGTGCCAGCAGCCGAAGGGACTTCGGGCAGTTCTTC | CASSRRDFGQFF
TRBJ1-1 | TRBD1 | NA | TRBV11-2 | TGTGCCAGCAGCTTTATGGGACAGTACACTGAAGCTTTCTTT | CASSFMGQYTEAFF
TRBJ2-5 | NA | NA | TRBV9 | TGTGCCAGCAGCGTTGTTGAATCCGAGACCCAGTACTTC | CASSVVESETQYF
TRBJ1-2 | NA | NA | TRBV2 | TGTGCCAGCAGTGTCAGCCAGTACTATGGCTACACCTTC | CASSVSQYYGYTF
TRBJ1-6 | NA | NA | TRBV15 | TGTGCCACCAGCAAGTTCGGTTCACCCCTCCACTTT | CATSKFGSPLHF
TRBJ2-1 | TRBD2 | NA | TRBV4-2 | TGTGCCAGCAGCCATACGGGACTAGCGGGGGCTAACAATGAGCAGTTCTTC | CASSHTGLAGANNEQFF
TRBJ1-5 | NA | NA | TRBV6-5 | TGTGCCAGCAGTTTACAGGGAAGGGGACAGCCCCAGCATTTT | CASSLQGRGQPQHF
TRBJ2-7 | NA | NA | TRBV18 | TGTGCCAGCTCACCAAGCAGGGTGGAGAACGAGCAGTACTTC | CASSPSRVENEQYF
TRBJ2-7 | NA | few | TRBV11-2 | TGTGCCAGCAGCCTCCCCCGCAGCTCCTACGAGCAGTACTTC | CASSLPRSSYEQYF
TRBJ1-1 | NA | NA | TRBV21-1 | TGTGCCAGCAGCCCCTTTCGGAGGGGGTCTACTGAAGCTTTCTTT | CASSPFRRGSTEAFF
TRBJ2-2 | NA | NA | TRBV9 | TGTGCCAGCAGCTCTGGGCCCGCAGGCGGGGAGCTGTTTTTT | CASSSGPAGGELFF
TRBJ1-1 | NA | NA | TRBV13 | TGTGCCAGCAGCTTAGGGGGGGCCGGTGGGAACACTGAAGCTTTCTTT | CASSLGGAGGNTEAFF
TRBJ2-1 | NA | NA | TRBV6-5 | TGTGCCAGCAGTTACGGGGACACTACCTACAATGAGCAGTTCTTC | CASSYGDTTYNEQFF
TRBJ1-4 | NA | NA | TRBV12-5 | TGTGCTAGTGGCATCGGACGGGATGAAAAACTGTTTTTT | CASGIGRDEKLFF
TRBJ1-5 | NA | NA | TRBV7-8 | TGTGCCAGCAGCTTAGTAGTGGGACAAGGGAATCAGCCCCAGCATTTT | CASSLVVGQGNQPQHF
TRBJ1-5 | NA | NA | TRBV2 | TGTGCCAGCAGTCGAAAGTCGGGAAACAATCAGCCCCAGCATTTT | CASSRKSGNNQPQHF
TRBJ1-1 | NA | NA | TRBV6-6 | TGTGCCTCCCGGGGGGCGAACACTGAAGCTTTCTTT | CASRGANTEAFF
TRBJ1-3 | TRBD1 | NA | TRBV7-9 | TGTGCCAGCAGCCTGAGGGACAGACCCTCTGGAAACACCATATATTTT | CASSLRDRPSGNTIYF
TRBJ2-3 | NA | NA | TRBV18 | TGTGCCAGCTCCCGCGTAGTCCGCACAGATACGCAGTATTTT | CASSRVVRTDTQYF
TRBJ2-1 | NA | NA | TRBV29-1 | TGCAGCGCCGACCCAGGATACAATGAGCAGTTCTTC | CSADPGYNEQFF
TRBJ2-7 | TRBD2 | NA | TRBV7-8 | TGTGCCAGCAGCTTAGCGGCTAGCGGGCCCCTCAGCTCCTACGAGCAGTACTTC | CASSLAASGPLSSYEQYF
TRBJ1-1 | NA | NA | TRBV2 | TGTGCCAGCAAGAAACAGGGATTTGGGTACACTGAAGCTTTCTTT | CASKKQGFGYTEAFF
TRBJ2-7 | TRBD2 | once | TRBV18 | TGTGCCAGCCGTGAGGGGGGGAAGGGACTAGCGGACGAGCAGTACTTC | CASREGGKGLADEQYF
TRBJ2-2 | TRBD2 | NA | TRBV5-6 | TGTGCCAGCAGCAAGTCGGGGGGGGGACATGCGAACACCGGGGAGCTGTTTTTT | CASSKSGGGHANTGELFF
TRBJ1-1 | NA | NA | TRBV2 | TGTGCCAGCAGTAAAGACTCGCGGAACACTGAAGCTTTCTTT | CASSKDSRNTEAFF
TRBJ1-2 | NA | NA | TRBV7-9 | TGTGCCAGCAGCACAGACTTCTATGGCTACACCTTC | CASSTDFYGYTF
TRBJ2-7 | TRBD1 | NA | TRBV11-1 | TGTGCCAGCAGCTTTAGTACCCAGGGGGCACAGTACTTC | CASSFSTQGAQYF
TRBJ1-2 | TRBD1 | NA | TRBV9 | TGTGCCAGCAGCGTCACCGGGACAGGAACCTATGGCTACACCTTC | CASSVTGTGTYGYTF
TRBJ2-1 | NA | NA | TRBV4-1 | TGCGCCAGCAGCCAAGAGGTGAGGTCCGAGCAGTTCTTC | CASSQEVRSEQFF
TRBJ2-7 | NA | NA | TRBV6-6 | TGTGCCAGCAGTTATGACAGCTCCTACGAGCAGTACTTC | CASSYDSSYEQYF
TRBJ2-7 | TRBD1 | NA | TRBV5-4 | TGTGCCAGCAGCTTGGGCCAGGGGGTCTCCTTCGAGCAGTACTTC | CASSLGQGVSFEQYF
TRBJ2-7 | TRBD1 | NA | TRBV9 | TGTGCCAGCAGTAGGGGACAGTACGAGCAGTACTTC | CASSRGQYEQYF
TRBJ1-1 | TRBD1 | NA | TRBV7-2 | TGTGCCAGCAGCTTAGGACGACTTCAGGGGGCCACTGAAGCTTTCTTT | CASSLGRLQGATEAFF
TRBJ2-3 | NA | once | TRBV11-1 | TGTGCCAGCAGCTTGGGCACAGATACGCAGTATTTT | CASSLGTDTQYF
TRBJ2-7 | NA | NA | TRBV7-2 | TGTGCCAGCAGCCACGGGGGCGCGGCCTACGAGCAGTACTTC | CASSHGGAAYEQYF
TRBJ1-5 | NA | NA | TRBV5-4 | TGTGCCAGCAGCCAGGACGGGGGCAAGGAGCCCCAGCATTTT | CASSQDGGKEPQHF
TRBJ2-7 | NA | NA | TRBV27 | TGTGCCAGCAGTTCCGGGGCTAACTACGAGCAGTACTTC | CASSSGANYEQYF
TRBJ2-5 | NA | NA | TRBV12-2 | TGTGCAAGTCGGGTGTTGGGGCGGGAGGTCCTTGGGACCCAGTACTTC | CASRVLGREVLGTQYF
TRBJ1-2 | NA | NA | TRBV18 | TGTGCCAGCTCACCAGGTACCGGGACTGCCTATGGCTACACCTTC | CASSPGTGTAYGYTF
TRBJ1-1 | NA | once | TRBV7-9 | TGTGCCAGCGTACCCGGGGGTTCACTCACTGAAGCTTTCTTT | CASVPGGSLTEAFF
TRBJ2-1 | TRBD2 | NA | TRBV9 | TGTGCCAGCAGCGTAAGCGGGAGGGCGGATGAGCAGTTCTTC | CASSVSGRADEQFF